A selection of T cell receptor beta chains follows, all from one sample in a study of blood T cell repertoires in COVID-19. Using immunoSEQ multiplex PCR, the repertoire was profiled, and TCRdb retains in-frame clones only, with some absent. The sample consists of roughly 340,000 clones, roughly 90% of them appearing once. Sequencing used peripheral blood. The receptor source for this set is a young woman with COVID-19, enrolled during active disease. Each CDR3 is given with its conserved first and last residue. Fields, in order: V gene, J gene, clone size, D gene, CDR3 DNA, CDR3 protein. A D gene is named only where the DNA matches it firmly. For some rows the clone size is stated as once, few or many, or as a class when expanded; others skip it.

>TRBV5-4|TRBJ2-3|-|-
TGTGCCAGCAGCTTTCGAGATACGCAGTATTTT
CASSFRDTQYF
>TRBV19|TRBJ1-2|once|TRBD1
TGTGCCAGTACCAACCCGGGACAGTACTATGGCTACACCTTC
CASTNPGQYYGYTF
>TRBV27|TRBJ2-6|once|-
TGTGCCAGCAGTTTATTACAGGGCTCTGGGGCCAACGTCCTGACTTTC
CASSLLQGSGANVLTF
>TRBV4-3|TRBJ1-2|-|-
TGCGCCAGCAGCCAAGACAGGGAAATCTCCTATGGCTACACCTTC
CASSQDREISYGYTF
>TRBV2|TRBJ2-3|-|TRBD2
TGTGCCAGCAGTGAAGTTTTAGCGGGGGTAAACACAGATACGCAGTATTTT
CASSEVLAGVNTDTQYF
>TRBV11-3|TRBJ1-1|-|-
TGTGCCAGCAGCTTAGGGGGGGGCAGGGACACTGAAGCTTTCTTT
CASSLGGGRDTEAFF
>TRBV5-6|TRBJ2-1|-|-
TGTGCCAGCAAAAACCAGGGGGGCACCCACAATGAGCAGTTCTTC
CASKNQGGTHNEQFF
>TRBV7-2|TRBJ1-2|-|TRBD1
TGTGCCAGCAGCCTAACGGCGACAGGGATGGGCGGCTACACCTTC
CASSLTATGMGGYTF
>TRBV6-5|TRBJ2-1|-|TRBD1
TGTGCCAGCAGTCGGGACAGGGAAGGCAATGAGCAGTTCTTC
CASSRDREGNEQFF
>TRBV5-6|TRBJ2-1|once|-
TGTGCCAGCAGCTTGGCAGCGGTGGGGCAGTTCTTC
CASSLAAVGQFF
>TRBV4-3|TRBJ1-2|-|-
TGCGCCAGCAGCCAAGATCGGGGGGGATGGCCTGGGGGCTACACCTTC
CASSQDRGGWPGGYTF
>TRBV9|TRBJ2-7|-|-
TGTGCCAGCAGCGTAGAGGGAGCCTCTTACGAGCAGTACTTC
CASSVEGASYEQYF
>TRBV5-4|TRBJ2-2|-|-
TGTGCCAGCAGGCTTGGCAGTTTGACAGGCGGGACCGGGGAGCTGTTTTTT
CASRLGSLTGGTGELFF
>TRBV11-2|TRBJ2-5|-|-
TGTGCCAGCAGCTTAGGAGGGTTGGGAGAGACCCAGTACTTC
CASSLGGLGETQYF
>TRBV11-2|TRBJ2-2|-|TRBD2
TGTGCCAGCAGCCACGGGAGGGGCGGGGAAAACACCGGGGAGCTGTTTTTT
CASSHGRGGENTGELFF
>TRBV2|TRBJ1-2|few|-
TGTGCCAGCAGCCCAGGGGCGCCGAACTATGGCTACACCTTC
CASSPGAPNYGYTF
>TRBV28|TRBJ2-1|once|-
TGTGCCAGCATTCAGGGGGGTTGGGAGAACTACAATGAGCAGTTCTTC
CASIQGGWENYNEQFF
>TRBV10-3|TRBJ2-3|-|-
TGTGCCATCAGTGAGACCCCCGGGACTAGCACAGATACGCAGTATTTT
CAISETPGTSTDTQYF
>TRBV7-6|TRBJ2-1|-|-
TGTGCCAGCAGCTTAGCCAGGGGTGAGCAGTTCTTC
CASSLARGEQFF
>TRBV4-3|TRBJ2-1|-|TRBD2
TGCGCCAGCAGCCATGGGACTAGCGGGAGCTCCTACAATGAGCAGTTCTTC
CASSHGTSGSSYNEQFF
>TRBV20-1|TRBJ1-5|-|-
TGCAGTGCTAGTGGAGTTGGCAATCAGCCCCAGCATTTT
CSASGVGNQPQHF
>TRBV4-1|TRBJ2-2|-|TRBD1
TGCGCCAGCAGCCCGAGGACAGGGGCCACCGGGGAGCTGTTTTTT
CASSPRTGATGELFF
>TRBV7-2|TRBJ2-3|-|TRBD1
TGTGCCAGCAGCAAGGACAGGGCGGTAGATACGCAGTATTTT
CASSKDRAVDTQYF
>TRBV5-1|TRBJ2-5|-|-
TGCGCCAGCAGCACAGGGACAACCCTAGAGACCCAGTACTTC
CASSTGTTLETQYF
>TRBV19|TRBJ2-7|-|TRBD2
TGTGCCTCACTGGCTAGCGGGGGGGGTGCCCACGAGCAGTACTTC
CASLASGGGAHEQYF
>TRBV7-2|TRBJ2-5|-|TRBD2
TGTGCCAGCAGCTTACCACTAGCGGGAGGGTTGTTTCGAGAGACCCAGTACTTC
CASSLPLAGGLFRETQYF
>TRBV5-1|TRBJ2-5|-|-
TGCGCCAGCAGCTTGGGGACTGGAGGAGGAGAGACCCAGTACTTC
CASSLGTGGGETQYF
>TRBV6-2/TRBV6-3|TRBJ2-3|-|TRBD1
TGTGCCAGCAGTCGCCAGGGGGCGGTCAGCACAGATACGCAGTATTTT
CASSRQGAVSTDTQYF
>TRBV14|TRBJ2-5|once|-
TGTGCCAGCAGCCAAGAGAGGCACAGGGCTTTGGGAGAGACCCAGTACTTC
CASSQERHRALGETQYF
>TRBV19|TRBJ2-7|-|-
TGTGCCAGTAGTATGAGTCCTAGCTCCTACGAGCAGTACTTC
CASSMSPSSYEQYF
>TRBV28|TRBJ1-5|-|-
TGTGCCAGCAGAACGGTGGGGCTTGGCAATCAGCCCCAGCATTTT
CASRTVGLGNQPQHF
>TRBV3-1/TRBV3-2|TRBJ2-5|-|TRBD2
TGTGCCAGCAGCCAAGATAACCTAGCGGGAGAGGGAGTTGGTGAGACCCAGTACTTC
CASSQDNLAGEGVGETQYF
>TRBV27|TRBJ2-3|-|TRBD2
TGTGCCAGCAGTCCCAGCGGGGGGGGACTCTCTGGTCAGTATTTT
CASSPSGGGLSGQYF
>TRBV28|TRBJ1-5|-|-
TGTGCCAGCAGCGAGTCGGGGTGCGGGAGGGTACTACAGCCCCAGCATTTT
CASSESGCGRVLQPQHF
>TRBV6-2/TRBV6-3|TRBJ2-1|-|-
TGTGCCAGCAGTTACAATCTGCACTCCAACTCTCCCGGCTCCTACAATGAGCAGTTCTTC
CASSYNLHSNSPGSYNEQFF
>TRBV10-3|TRBJ1-4|-|TRBD1
TGTGCCATCAGCCATTCTTCCGACAGGGGTCTAAATGAAAAACTGTTTTTT
CAISHSSDRGLNEKLFF
>TRBV19|TRBJ2-1|-|-
TGTGCCAGTAGGACCCCAGGGTTGGACAATGAGCAGTTCTTC
CASRTPGLDNEQFF
>TRBV7-9|TRBJ2-3|-|TRBD1
TGTGCCAGCAGCGGGGGGACAGGGGAGGCAGATACGCAGTATTTT
CASSGGTGEADTQYF
>TRBV7-2|TRBJ2-3|-|TRBD2
TGTGCCAGCAGCTTAGGCGGGGGGGCTGCAGATACGCAGTATTTT
CASSLGGGAADTQYF
>TRBV5-4|TRBJ2-2|once|-
TGTGCCAGCAGCAGACAGGAAGCACCCGGGGAGCTGTTTTTT
CASSRQEAPGELFF
>TRBV28|TRBJ1-2|-|TRBD1
TGTGCCAGCAGTTCGGGACAGGAAAAACCTAACTATGGCTACACCTTC
CASSSGQEKPNYGYTF
>TRBV7-9|TRBJ2-2|-|TRBD2
TGTGCCAGCAGCCCAGGGGTAGCGGGGGGATTTCTCGCCGGGGAGCTGTTTTTT
CASSPGVAGGFLAGELFF
>TRBV6-4|TRBJ1-2|-|TRBD1
TGTGCCAGCAGTGAGGACAGGGGATCAACTGGCTACACCTTC
CASSEDRGSTGYTF
>TRBV5-6|TRBJ1-5|-|-
TGTGCCAGCAGCCGTACATACAATCAGCCCCAGCATTTT
CASSRTYNQPQHF
>TRBV15|TRBJ2-3|-|-
TGTGCCACCAGCAGAGATAGCGGTATTTCAGATACGCAGTATTTT
CATSRDSGISDTQYF
>TRBV2|TRBJ2-7|-|-
TGTGCCAGCAGGGAGGGCGGCTACGAGCAGTACTTC
CASREGGYEQYF
>TRBV16|TRBJ1-6|-|-
TGTGCCAGCAGCCAATCCGGGGGAACACCCCTCCACTTT
CASSQSGGTPLHF
>TRBV7-9|TRBJ1-2|-|-
TGTGCCAGCAGTCCCCGGGATGCTCTCTATGGCTACACCTTC
CASSPRDALYGYTF
>TRBV29-1|TRBJ1-1|-|TRBD1
TGCAGCGCAGAAACAGGGGTAGGGGACACTGAAGCTTTCTTT
CSAETGVGDTEAFF
>TRBV5-1|TRBJ1-1|-|-
TGCGCCAGCAGCTTAAACATCGCGGGTGAAGCTTTCTTT
CASSLNIAGEAFF
>TRBV2|TRBJ1-5|-|-
TGTGCCAGCAGGCTTACAGGGAGAAATCAGCCCCAGCATTTT
CASRLTGRNQPQHF